These 30 T cell receptor beta chains share one sample of origin, sequenced in a study of T-cell memory formation after mild COVID-19. A single record per CDR3 protein comes from TCRdb applying MiXCR to the 5' RACE reads. This sample has roughly 350,000 distinct CDR3 sequences, with roughly 21% found just once. Sequencing used PBMCs or a T cell subset sorted from them (not recorded which). These receptors all stem from an adult woman who had mild COVID-19 (a few samples of this study predate the infection). Cell type and time point are not known.

The chain recombines TRBV6-5 with TRBJ2-3; TRBD2 is a possible D gene (5 bases). With 0 bases removed from V and 6 bases from J, the gap between germline ends came to 13 bases. This CDR3 is built from 15 residues. CDR1 is MNHEY and CDR2 is SVGAGI in the germline V gene. The CDR3 here is CASSYSRLAVDTQYF. The DNA of the CDR3 is TGTGCCAGCAGTTACTCCCGGCTAGCCGTTGATACGCAGTATTTT.

There are a few counts of this clonotype. The V and J genes are TRBV12-3 or TRBV12-4 and TRBJ1-2, with 11 bases aligning to TRBD1. The CDR3 totals 15 residues. The trim removed 5 bases at V and 6 bases at J, leaving 8 bases unmatched. CDR3 DNA: TGTGCCAGCAGTCCTGGACAGGGGGCATCTCATGGCTACACCTTC. Its protein is CASSPGQGASHGYTF.

This clonotype was found a few times. The rearrangement joins TRBV9 to TRBJ2-7, with TRBD1 matching over 12 bases. J lost 2 bases, V lost 3 bases, and 18 bases had no gene match. The germline gives CDR1 SGDLS, CDR2 YYNGEE. This CDR3 contains 20 residues. The CDR3 sequence is CASSARRDRGHLTLTYEQYF. In DNA, the CDR3 is TGTGCCAGCAGCGCTCGCCGGGACAGGGGGCACCTTACCCTTACCTACGAGCAGTACTTC.

This clonotype came up a few times. The chain recombines TRBV25-1 with TRBJ1-2; the D gene is possibly TRBD1 (6 bases). The CDR3 has 15 residues. V was cut by 5 bases and J by 2 bases, with 15 bases left in between. Germline lookup yields CDR1 MGHDK and CDR2 SYGVNS. CDR3 coding DNA: TGTGCCAGCAGTAAAACCGGGACACTAAACTATGGCTACACCTTC. Translating it yields CASSKTGTLNYGYTF.

This clonotype has a handful of counts. J is TRBJ2-4 and V is TRBV20-1; 10 bases fit TRBD1. J lost 5 bases, V lost 6 bases, and 10 bases had no gene match. The CDR3 is 15 amino acids. Germline V CDR1 and CDR2: DFQATT, SNEGSKA (reference sequence). DNA for the CDR3: TGCAGTGCCCCAAGGGACAGGGGCCTTGAAAACATTCAGTACTTC. Translation gives CSAPRDRGLENIQYF.

This clonotype was recorded a few times. The chain is built from TRBV7-8 and TRBJ2-7, with D possibly TRBD1 on 6 matching bases. The length of the CDR3 is 15 residues. Germline V lookup: CDR1 SGHVS, CDR2 FQNEAQ. Trimming cost V 0 bases and J 5 bases, with 14 bases left between them. The CDR3 here is CASSLAQGPVNEQYF. The CDR3 DNA reads as TGTGCCAGCAGCTTAGCGCAGGGGCCTGTGAACGAGCAGTACTTC.

The table lists this clonotype with a few counts. This chain joins TRBV2 and TRBJ1-1, with a tentative D call TRBD1 (5 bases). CDR1 is SNHLY, CDR2 FYNNEI, per germline. Trimming pared 6 bases from V and 4 bases from J, leaving 15 bases between. This CDR3 spans 14 amino acids. This chain's CDR3 is CASRGEGVGTEAFF. DNA for the CDR3: TGTGCCAGCAGAGGGGAAGGGGTTGGCACTGAAGCTTTCTTT.

The gene calls are TRBV4-2 and TRBJ2-1, with D uncertain. The CDR3 runs to 13 residues. Looked up from germline, CDR1 is LGHNA and CDR2 is YNFKEQ. Trimming took 0 bases from V and 9 from J, leaving 9 bases between them. In DNA form, the CDR3 reads TGTGCCAGCAGCCAAGATTCATGGAGTGAGCAGTTCTTC. Its protein product is CASSQDSWSEQFF.

The chain couples TRBV18 to TRBJ2-1; 12 bases agree with TRBD2. V lost 11 bases and J lost 7; bases outside the gene matches: 9. The germline V gene encodes CDR1 KGHSH and CDR2 LQKENI. This CDR3 spans 14 amino acids. The CDR3 DNA sequence: TGTGCCGGACCTAGCGGGAGGGCAAGGAATGAGCAGTTCTTC. Translated, it gives CAGPSGRARNEQFF.

This clonotype showed up many times. The V call is TRBV7-2, the J call TRBJ2-5; tentatively, D is TRBD1 or TRBD2 (5 bases each). V lost 5 bases and J lost 5, with 18 bases in between. The CDR3 totals 15 residues. Germline CDR1 reads SGHTA; CDR2 reads FQGNSA. The CDR3 nucleotides read TGTGCCAGCAGCCGAGAGGCCCGGGGCGGGGAGACCCAGTACTTC. It is translated as CASSREARGGETQYF.

This clonotype has a handful of counts. The chain joins TRBV5-1 to TRBJ2-3, with 10 bases matching TRBD2. CDR1 is SGHRS and CDR2 is YFSETQ in the germline V gene. V was pared by 0 bases and J by 4 bases, with 8 bases of the junction left unmatched. The CDR3 has 17 amino acids. The CDR3 region is CASSLVAGLADSDTQYF. CDR3 nucleotides: TGCGCCAGCAGCTTGGTTGCAGGACTAGCGGATTCAGATACGCAGTATTTT.

This clonotype came up a few times. The chain joins TRBV7-9 to TRBJ2-1; D gene unclear. CDR3 length: 13 amino acids. Deletions cut 5 bases from V and 2 bases from J, with 7 bases between. Germline V gene lookup returns CDR1 SEHNR and CDR2 FQNEAQ (reference sequence). In nucleotides, the CDR3 is TGTGCCAGCAGCCAACCGGCCTACAATGAGCAGTTCTTC. This translates into CASSQPAYNEQFF.

This clonotype showed up just a few times. The chain links TRBV5-6 to TRBJ2-7, with D possibly being TRBD1 (7 bases). V shed 0 bases and J shed 6 bases, with 13 bases lying between them. Germline V gene data show CDR1 as SGHDT and CDR2 as YYEEEE. There are 14 residues in the CDR3. CDR3 residues: CASSLGTGDCEQYF. The CDR3, as DNA: TGTGCCAGCAGCTTGGGAACAGGGGACTGCGAGCAGTACTTC.

V gene TRBV7-8 combines with J gene TRBJ1-1; 8 nucleotides align to TRBD1. V dropped 0 bases and J dropped 6; count of bases not matched to a gene: 0. The CDR3 length is 13 residues. Germline CDR1 SGHVS, CDR2 FQNEAQ. As DNA, the CDR3 is TGTGCCAGCAGCTTAGCACAGGGGGCTGAAGCTTTCTTT. The encoded protein is CASSLAQGAEAFF.

There are many counts of this clonotype. This chain connects TRBV7-9 to TRBJ1-1; no reliable D call. The germline V gene has CDR1 SEHNR and CDR2 FQNEAQ (reference sequence). Trimming took off 2 bases at V and 4 bases at J, with 2 bases between the two ends. This CDR3 comprises 11 residues. Written as DNA, the CDR3 is TGTGCCAGCAGCTTATTCACTGAAGCTTTCTTT. Translated, it gives CASSLFTEAFF.

In DNA form, the CDR3 reads TGTGCCAGCAGCCCGGGATCAGGGATGGTCTATGGCTACACCTTC. Translating gives CASSPGSGMVYGYTF. V is TRBV9 and J is TRBJ1-2; perhaps TRBD1 as D (5 bases). The CDR3 contains 15 residues. The germline gives CDR1 SGDLS, CDR2 YYNGEE. Trimming shortened V by 4 bases and J by 4 bases, and 17 bases separated the two germline ends.

As concerns this clonotype: The conserved phenylalanine or tryptophan is not found at the CDR3 terminus, so this likely reflects a read error. The chain has TRBV5-6 and TRBJ1-1; the D is unclear. This CDR3 has 12 amino acids. V was pared by 4 bases and J by 9 bases, with 13 bases between. Germline CDR1 is SGHDT and CDR2 is YYEEEE. CDR3 region: CASSVSGDQAFL. The CDR3 coding sequence is TGTGCCAGCAGCGTATCCGGTGACCAAGCTTTCCTT.

This clonotype was seen a handful of times. J is TRBJ2-7 and V is TRBV7-2, with D unclear. V was pared by 1 base and J by 0 bases, with 13 bases between. From germline, CDR1 is SGHTA and CDR2 FQGNSA. This CDR3 contains 16 residues. The CDR3 is CASSLVGHLGSYEQYF. DNA of the CDR3: TGTGCCAGCAGCTTAGTGGGTCACCTCGGCTCCTACGAGCAGTACTTC. The full variable domain, rest sourced from reference TRBV7-2 and TRBJ2-7, is GAGVSQSPSNKVTEKGKDVELRCDPISGHTALYWYRQSLGQGLEFLIYFQGNSAPDKSGLPSDRFSAERTGGSVSTLTIQRTQQEDSAVYLCASSLVGHLGSYEQYFGPGTRLTVT.

The rearrangement joins TRBV4-3 to TRBJ2-2; 7 bases are shared with TRBD2. Germline CDR1 reads LGHNA; CDR2 reads YSLEER. Unmatched junction bases numbered 7, after V lost 1 base and J lost 5 bases. The CDR3 extends over 16 amino acids. CDR3 bases: TGCGCCAGCAGCCAAGTGGAGGGAGGGTATACCGGGGAGCTGTTTTTT. Translated, it gives CASSQVEGGYTGELFF.

In its sample, this clonotype was seen a few times. This chain connects TRBV7-2 to TRBJ2-5, with 11 bases lining up with TRBD2. J lost 2 bases, V lost 1 base, and 3 bases had no gene match. The CDR3 covers 16 residues. Germline CDR1 SGHTA, CDR2 FQGNSA. Here the CDR3 DNA reads TGTGCCAGCAGCTTAGAGTTAGCGGGGGGGCAAGAGACCCAGTACTTC. Protein: CASSLELAGGQETQYF.

At least ten counts were recorded for this clonotype. The V call is TRBV7-9, the J call TRBJ1-6; no definite D call. The germline V gene has CDR1 SEHNR and CDR2 FQNEAQ (reference sequence). The V end was cut by 5 bases, the J end by 2 bases, with 13 bases between. The CDR3 spans 16 residues. CDR3 in amino acids: CASSDGNKPYNSPLHF. The CDR3, as DNA: TGTGCCAGCAGCGATGGAAACAAGCCCTATAATTCACCCCTCCACTTT. The whole variable domain, filled in from reference TRBV7-9 and TRBJ1-6, reads DTGVSQNPRHKITKRGQNVTFRCDPISEHNRLYWYRQTLGQGPEFLTYFQNEAQLEKSRLLSDRFSAERPKGSFSTLEIQRTEQGDSAMYLCASSDGNKPYNSPLHFGNGTRLTVT.

This clonotype showed up just a few times. The J gene is TRBJ1-4, the V gene TRBV20-1; maybe TRBD1 (6 bases). Germline V gene data show CDR1 as DFQATT and CDR2 as SNEGSKA (reference sequence). The CDR3 has 17 residues. V lost 1 base, J lost 8 bases, and 23 bases lay in between. This CDR3 reads CSARGNDRSSGGEKLFF. The CDR3 DNA reads as TGCAGTGCTAGAGGGAACGACAGGTCCTCGGGGGGGGAAAAACTGTTTTTT.

This clonotype was counted only a few times. This sequence joins TRBV5-6 and TRBJ2-3; 10 bases line up with TRBD2. With 6 bases clipped from V and 2 bases from J, the junction kept 9 bases outside the gene matches. Germline V gene sequence: CDR1 SGHDT, CDR2 YYEEEE. The CDR3 runs 16 residues. DNA for the CDR3: TGTGCCAGCACCCCCGCCGGGACTAGCGCCACAGATACGCAGTATTTT. It specifies CASTPAGTSATDTQYF.

This clonotype was seen only a few times. V and J are TRBV4-1 and TRBJ2-7, with a weak D call TRBD1 (5 bases). The germline gives CDR1 MGHRA, CDR2 YSYEKL. The CDR3 length is 14 residues. V was cut by 0 bases and J by 5 bases, with 11 bases left in between. The CDR3 bases are TGCGCCAGCAGCCAAGATACAGGTCTGGACGAGCAGTACTTC. Its translation: CASSQDTGLDEQYF.

This clonotype showed up many times. The chain joins TRBV12-3 or TRBV12-4 to TRBJ1-1; D is ambiguous. The CDR3 length is 13 residues. V dropped 2 bases and J dropped 4 bases, with 8 bases sitting between them. The DNA of the CDR3 is TGTGCCAGCAGTTTAAACGGAGGCACTGAAGCTTTCTTT. Protein product: CASSLNGGTEAFF.

V usage is TRBV4-1 and J usage is TRBJ1-1; D perhaps matches TRBD1 (5 bases). This CDR3 has 16 residues. Trimming removed 4 bases at V and 1 base at J, with 16 bases between. Germline assignment: CDR1 MGHRA and CDR2 YSYEKL. The CDR3 DNA is TGCGCCAGCAGCCTTGGGACCGGACTTACGAACACTGAAGCTTTCTTT. Its translation: CASSLGTGLTNTEAFF.

This clonotype has more than one count but fewer than ten. This chain connects TRBV4-1 to TRBJ2-2, with no clear D. This CDR3 region has 13 residues. Germline loops: CDR1 MGHRA, CDR2 YSYEKL. Trimming shortened V by 1 base and J by 7 bases, and 7 bases separated the two germline ends. As DNA, the CDR3 is TGCGCCAGCAGCCAAGGGGGTATCGGGGAGCTGTTTTTT. Amino acid sequence: CASSQGGIGELFF.

The V gene is TRBV3-1, the J gene TRBJ2-7, with 9 bases identical to TRBD1. CDR1 is LGHDT, CDR2 YNNKEL, per germline (reference sequence). Trimming took 4 bases from V and 5 from J; bases not matched to a gene: 6. CDR3 size: 14 residues. The CDR3 nucleotides are TGTGCCAGCAGCCTCCGGGACAGGGTGGACGAGCAGTACTTC. Amino acids: CASSLRDRVDEQYF.

J is TRBJ2-3 and V is TRBV12-3 or TRBV12-4; 7 bases agree with TRBD2. The CDR3 sequence is 17 residues long. V dropped 4 bases and J dropped 3; count of bases not matched to a gene: 13. As DNA, the CDR3 is TGTGCCAGCAGTTCCGCGCCGGCGGGAGCTTGGACAGATACGCAGTATTTT. Its protein product is CASSSAPAGAWTDTQYF.

The chain is built from TRBV4-3 and TRBJ2-7; D might be TRBD1 (5 bases). Germline lookup yields CDR1 LGHNA and CDR2 YSLEER. The CDR3 is 16 amino acids. Trimming pared 1 base from V and 4 bases from J, leaving 17 bases between. Here the CDR3 DNA reads TGCGCCAGCAGCCAAGTGGAAGGGCAGGGAATTTACGAGCAGTACTTC. It translates to CASSQVEGQGIYEQYF.